The text below deals with one T cell receptor (beta chain). Its specific antigen is unknown. No much larger clone exists at a distance of one base, and base qualities are not known. Receptor amplification or capture employed RT-PCR. TCRdb shows the sequencer as Illumina MiSeq. The public sequencing data were trimmed at Q25 with fastp and processed into clonotypes with MiXCR by TCRdb, which kept only in-frame beta chains. Identical CDR3 protein sequences are pooled into one entry, listed with their most common genes and DNA. Within this sample are more than 600,000 distinct CDR3 sequences, with approximately 14% of them counted one time only. 3.6% of the sample is held by the ten biggest clonotypes. The data originate from a study (dated by TCRdb to 2016 to 2017). Including the terminal cysteine and phenylalanine, the CDR3 comprises 20 residues. Left in the record is the CDR3 DNA by itself, 60 bases read in frame from the first base. V is pruned by 2 bases and J by 10 bases, leaving 18 bases of the junction without a gene match. CDR1 and CDR2, per the germline V gene (reference sequence), are SGHKS and YYEKEE.

The sequence came from a female donor in good health, serving as a healthy control. Sequenced input: memory CD4+ T cells from blood. The chain is made from TRBV5-5 and TRBJ2-1; 16 of the junction bases match TRBD2. The DNA sequence is given as TGTGCCAGCAGCTTCGCTCCGGGACTAGCGGGAGGGTCTAAACAGATCGAGCAGTTCTTC. The resulting protein is CASSFAPGLAGGSKQIEQFF. The CDR3, completed at both ends by the reference TRBV5-5 and TRBJ2-1 genes, gives the full variable domain DAGVTQSPTHLIKTRGQQVTLRCSPISGHKSVSWYQQVLGQGPQFIFQYYEKEERGRGNFPDRFSARQFPNYSSELNVNALLLGDSALYLCASSFAPGLAGGSKQIEQFFGPGTRLTVL.